This T cell receptor beta chain came from a study of control samples from healthy donors and cancer patients. Clones were sequenced by immunoSEQ multiplex PCR, and TCRdb holds only the in-frame ones, with some missing. Of approximately 20,000 clones in the sample, around four fifths were seen once. What was sequenced was PBMCs. The TCR originated in a man in his sixties with colorectal cancer.

CDR3 in DNA: TGTGCCGGGGCTAGCGGGGGAAACACCGGGGAGCTGTTTTTT. Translating gives CAGASGGNTGELFF. The chain combines TRBV6-5 with TRBJ2-2, with TRBD2 matching 10 bases. This CDR3 is built from 14 residues. Germline values: CDR1 MNHEY, CDR2 SVGAGI. Trimming at V came to 11 bases and at J to 2 bases, leaving 5 bases not matched to a gene.